The next 2 T cell receptor beta chains were all read from a single sample in a study of blood T cell repertoires in COVID-19. Generated by immunoSEQ multiplex PCR, the TCRdb table keeps only in-frame clones and is missing some. The data show about 200,000 clones, around nine tenths seen once. The sequenced material came from peripheral blood. The receptors come from a man aged 45-60 years with COVID-19, enrolled during active disease.

V is TRBV5-6 and J is TRBJ1-1; possibly TRBD1 for D (5 bases). V dropped 4 bases and J dropped 4 bases, with 14 bases sitting between them. CDR3 length: 14 residues. Germline CDR1 and CDR2: SGHDT and YYEEEE. The DNA for the CDR3 is TGTGCCAGCAGCCAGGGATTGGGGGGCACTGAAGCTTTCTTT. Encoded protein: CASSQGLGGTEAFF.

This clone was detected once. V gene TRBV11-2 combines with J gene TRBJ1-2, with 9 bases lining up with TRBD1. Germline lookup yields CDR1 SGHAT and CDR2 FQNNGV. The CDR3 runs 13 residues. Trimming removed 5 bases from V and 6 bases from J; junction bases left unmatched: 4. CDR3 protein: CASSQDRGDGYTF. The CDR3 nucleotides are TGTGCCAGCAGCCAGGACAGGGGAGATGGCTACACCTTC.